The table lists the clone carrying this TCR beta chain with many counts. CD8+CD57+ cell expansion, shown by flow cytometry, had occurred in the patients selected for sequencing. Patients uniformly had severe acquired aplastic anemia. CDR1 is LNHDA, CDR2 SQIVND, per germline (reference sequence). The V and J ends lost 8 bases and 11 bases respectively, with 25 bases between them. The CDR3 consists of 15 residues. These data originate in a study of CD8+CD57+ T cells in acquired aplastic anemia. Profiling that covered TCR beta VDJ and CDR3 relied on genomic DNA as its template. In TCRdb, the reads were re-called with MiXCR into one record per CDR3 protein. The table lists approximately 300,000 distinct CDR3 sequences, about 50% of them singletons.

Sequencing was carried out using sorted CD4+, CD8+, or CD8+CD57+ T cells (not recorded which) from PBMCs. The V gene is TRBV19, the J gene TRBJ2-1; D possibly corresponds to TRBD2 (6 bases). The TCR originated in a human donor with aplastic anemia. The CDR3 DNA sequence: TGTGCCAGTTCAAAGACTAGTGCCGAATCAAATAAGCAGTTCTTC. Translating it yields CASSKTSAESNKQFF.